This TCR beta chain was recorded in a study of blood T cell repertoires in COVID-19. The authors' processing: Reference gene primer amplification gave estimated nucleated cell counts. Some clones are missing from TCRdb's copy, which holds only in-frame ones; the method was immunoSEQ multiplex PCR. The V and J calls and the clone size are those of that table, but D and trimming were determined from the DNA. The repertoire has approximately 180,000 clones, about 88% of them found once; the top ten carry roughly 2.4%. V was pared by 0 bases and J by 3 bases, with 8 bases of the junction left unmatched. The CDR3 sequence is 16 residues long. Germline lookup yields CDR1 LGHNA and CDR2 YSLEER. This clone has just a few counts.

The receptor comes from a woman in her thirties or forties with acute COVID-19. Input material: PBMCs or T cells enriched from blood (not recorded which). The chain couples TRBV4-3 to TRBJ2-7, with 7 positions matching TRBD2. CDR3 loop: CASSQEYGRRIYEQYF. DNA of the CDR3: TGCGCCAGCAGCCAAGAATACGGGAGGAGAATCTACGAGCAGTACTTC.